The sequence of this T cell receptor beta chain was determined in a study of regulatory T cells in long-lasting Graves disease. Across the whole study: Newly diagnosed Graves' patients took antithyroid drugs under 3 months.

The time point is: newly diagnosed GD, antithyroid drugs for less than 3 months. PBMCs provided the RNA from which the TCR library was made. Graves' disease diagnosis was established per American Thyroid Association guidelines. Study findings and constraints: TRBV28 was favored in persistent disease, as were TRBJ1-2 and TRBJ2-5.

This CDR3 comprises 13 residues. Looked up from germline, CDR1 is MNHNS and CDR2 is SASEGT. On this clonotype itself: Its antigen is still unknown. A much larger clone lies one base from this, so it may be a read error.

The TCR beta library used iRepertoire HTBI primers with Arm-PCR amplification of CDR3. Original analysis: Identified across the samples were some 67 TRBV segments and more than twelve TRBJ segments. Using its own MiXCR run on the multiplex PCR reads, TCRdb lists one record per CDR3 protein. These V and J calls originate from TCRdb's pipeline instead of the authors' own analysis. The sample includes 250,000 or so distinct CDR3 sequences, 20% to 25% of them seen just once. Specimen: peripheral blood mononuclear cells (PBMCs), collected at new diagnosis, from a patient treated with antithyroid drugs. This TCR was recovered from a female donor with Graves disease. The rearrangement joins TRBV6-1 to TRBJ1-5; D ambiguous. The DNA for the CDR3 is TGTGCCGGCAGTGAAAGTGGGGTGCAGCCCCAGCATTTT. Translation gives CAGSESGVQPQHF.